These 9 T cell receptor beta chains came from one sample sequenced in a study of blood T cells in healthy people across ages. Next came a second PCR, run for roughly 7 to 12 cycles, which used a sample-barcoded 5' primer along with a J-beta primer mix. TCRdb passed the 5' RACE reads through MiXCR, listing each CDR3 protein once. The data contain a few hundred thousand distinct CDR3 sequences, about 28% of them singletons. This same sample was also taken into another study, of T cells of mothers and their children.

The sequenced sample consisted of blood. The receptor set was obtained from a boy aged 2-9 years in good health.

The chain combines TRBV27 with TRBJ2-7, with D hard to call. CDR1 is MNHEY and CDR2 is SMNVEV in the germline V gene (reference sequence). This CDR3 contains 16 residues. With 5 bases removed from V and 5 bases from J, the gap between germline ends came to 22 bases. The CDR3: CASSHVGAVGSHEQYF. For the CDR3, the DNA is TGTGCCAGCAGTCACGTGGGTGCTGTTGGGTCTCACGAGCAGTACTTC.

This clonotype has just a few counts. V and J are TRBV12-3 or TRBV12-4 and TRBJ2-1; possible D gene TRBD2, 5 bases. CDR3 length: 14 residues. V was trimmed by 3 bases and J by 7 bases, leaving 13 bases between them. The CDR3 DNA is TGTGCCAGCAGTTTTGTGGGCGGGTTGAATGAGCAGTTCTTC. This gives the protein CASSFVGGLNEQFF.

This clonotype was found a few times. The rearrangement links TRBV20-1 to TRBJ2-7; D call uncertain. In germline, CDR1 is DFQATT, CDR2 SNEGSKA (reference sequence). The V end was cut by 1 base, the J end by 3 bases, with 7 bases between. The CDR3 runs 12 residues. Here the CDR3 DNA reads TGCAGTGCTAGAGTAAGGAGCTACGAGCAGTACTTC. Its protein is CSARVRSYEQYF.

In this sample, this clonotype turned up a few times. The chain links TRBV27 to TRBJ2-7; D is ambiguous. The V end was cut by 0 bases, the J end by 7 bases, with 7 bases between. This CDR3 comprises 12 residues. Germline V gene sequence: CDR1 MNHEY, CDR2 SMNVEV (reference sequence). CDR3 protein: CASSLSPGEQYF. DNA for the CDR3: TGTGCCAGCAGTTTATCCCCCGGAGAGCAGTACTTC.

The chain recombines TRBV19 with TRBJ2-7; TRBD1 matches 8 bases. Unmatched junction bases numbered 6, after V lost 4 bases and J lost 4 bases. Germline CDR1 and CDR2: LNHDA and SQIVND (reference sequence). The CDR3 runs 14 residues. As DNA, the CDR3 is TGTGCCAGTAGTACGGGACAGGACAATTACGAGCAGTACTTC. Translation gives CASSTGQDNYEQYF.

The chain combines TRBV10-3 with TRBJ2-1, with 15 bases aligning to TRBD2. Germline assignment: CDR1 ENHRY and CDR2 SYGVKD. J was trimmed by 6 bases and V by 4 bases; bases with no gene match: 4. There are 16 residues in the CDR3. The CDR3 DNA follows: TGTGCCATCAGTGGGGGACTAGCGGGGGGTCTCAATGAGCAGTTCTTC. Protein: CAISGGLAGGLNEQFF.

This clonotype has more than one count but fewer than ten. The chain employs TRBV2 and TRBJ2-3; 8 bases line up with TRBD1. V shed 5 bases and J 6 bases; nucleotides not matched to a gene: 4. CDR3 length: 13 amino acids. Germline CDR1 and CDR2: SNHLY and FYNNEI. CDR3 bases: TGTGCCAGCAGTAAGGACAGGGTGGATACGCAGTATTTT. Its translation: CASSKDRVDTQYF.

For the CDR3, the DNA is TGTGCCAGCACCCTAGCGGGACATCAAGAGACCCAGTACTTC. This translates into CASTLAGHQETQYF. This chain connects TRBV6-1 to TRBJ2-5; 9 bases fit TRBD2. Trimming at V came to 7 bases and at J to 2 bases, leaving 5 bases not matched to a gene. CDR3 length equals 14 residues. Per the germline V gene, CDR1 is MNHNS and CDR2 is SASEGT.

This clonotype occurred a few times. This chain uses TRBV21-1 with TRBJ1-2. TRBV21-1 constitutes a pseudogene. The CDR3 totals 14 residues. For the CDR3, the DNA is TGTGCCAGCAGCAAAGCGCGGTCTAACTATGGCTACACCTTC. Amino acids: CASSKARSNYGYTF.